The T cell receptor (beta chain) described here comes from a study of cytomegalovirus exposure and HLA in healthy donors. Study conclusions and caveats: Both high specificity and high sensitivity reportedly marked the classifier's diagnosis of cytomegalovirus status. Earlier analysis yielded a pattern in which most TCR beta V segments were productive about 87% or about 30% of the time.

Primers included in the PCR were 60 Vbeta and 13 Jbeta primers. The protocol was immunoSEQ multiplex PCR, while the TCRdb copy is restricted to in-frame clones and leaves out a portion. The sample records roughly 100,000 clones, approximately 81% being singletons. As for this clone: What it binds is unknown.

J was trimmed by 6 bases and V by 3 bases; bases with no gene match: 14. The germline V gene has CDR1 LNHDA and CDR2 SQIVND (reference sequence). The length of the CDR3 is 19 residues. The sequence came from a man aged 25-45 years in good health and CMV-seronegative. The source material was PBMCs. The V gene is TRBV19, the J gene TRBJ2-2; 12 bases map to TRBD2. The CDR3 protein is CASSIGVLAGGPQAGELFF. In nucleotides, the CDR3 is TGTGCCAGTAGTATCGGCGTTCTAGCGGGGGGGCCTCAGGCCGGGGAGCTGTTTTTT.